These 28 T cell receptor beta chains came from one sample sequenced in a study of T cells in localized non-small cell lung cancer. Clones were read by immunoSEQ multiplex PCR, and TCRdb kept only the in-frame ones, dropping some. The repertoire has about 2,400 clones, around 23% of them found once; the top ten carry approximately 14%. Sample: normal lung tissue next to the tumor, taken before any cancer treatment. These receptors were taken from a man aged 40-75 years with stage I squamous cell lung carcinoma.

This clone was found a few times. This chain connects TRBV6-8 to TRBJ1-2, with D possibly being TRBD1 (5 bases). Germline V gene data show CDR1 as MNHGY and CDR2 as SAAAGT. The CDR3 runs to 12 residues. Deletions cut 6 bases from V and 8 bases from J, with 13 bases between. The CDR3 DNA sequence: TGTGCCAGCAGGGGCAGGACAACCGGCTACACCTTC. Residues: CASRGRTTGYTF.

This clone showed up just a few times. The chain recombines TRBV19 with TRBJ1-5; D possibly corresponds to TRBD1 (6 bases). The V gene's germline CDR1 is LNHDA and CDR2 SQIVND (reference sequence). The CDR3 sequence is 19 residues long. The germline V and J ends were trimmed by 9 bases and 0 bases, with 27 bases remaining between them. The CDR3 DNA sequence: TGTGCCAGCCAAGATTGGGGTATCGGGACACTTTATAGCAATCAGCCCCAGCATTTT. This translates into CASQDWGIGTLYSNQPQHF.

The chain couples TRBV10-3 to TRBJ2-7; D might be TRBD1 (6 bases). The germline V gene encodes CDR1 ENHRY and CDR2 SYGVKD. Trimming took 0 bases from V and 6 from J, leaving 18 bases between them. The CDR3 is 16 residues long. The chain's CDR3 is CAISESTGLRDLEQYF. The CDR3 nucleotides are TGTGCCATCAGTGAGTCAACAGGGCTGAGGGACCTCGAGCAGTACTTC.

V and J are TRBV5-1 and TRBJ2-6; 9 nucleotides line up with TRBD1. Germline lookup yields CDR1 SGHRS and CDR2 YFSETQ. Trimming removed 1 base from V and 0 bases from J; junction bases left unmatched: 5. The CDR3 covers 18 residues. The CDR3 DNA reads as TGCGCCAGCAGCTTGTGGACAGGGGTTAGCTCTGGGGCCAACGTCCTGACTTTC. It specifies CASSLWTGVSSGANVLTF.

V and J are TRBV19 and TRBJ2-1, with 10 bases fitting TRBD2. Germline loops: CDR1 LNHDA, CDR2 SQIVND (reference sequence). The CDR3 sequence is 17 residues long. Unmatched junction bases numbered 12, after V lost 6 bases and J lost 4 bases. In DNA form, the CDR3 reads TGTGCCAGTAGAGGCAGGGGAGCGGGAGGGTTGTACAATGAGCAGTTCTTC. Encoded protein: CASRGRGAGGLYNEQFF.

This clone was detected only a few times. The CDR3 spells CASVGGRVEQFF. CDR3 in DNA: TGTGCCAGCGTAGGAGGGAGGGTTGAGCAGTTCTTC. J is TRBJ2-1 and V is TRBV2; 7 nucleotides agree with TRBD2. Germline loops: CDR1 SNHLY, CDR2 FYNNEI. CDR3 length: 12 amino acids. With V trimmed by 8 bases and J by 9 bases, 7 bases remained unmatched.

This chain joins TRBV10-1 and TRBJ2-3; D is unresolved. Per the germline V gene, CDR1 is WNHNN and CDR2 is SYGVQD (reference sequence). There are 11 residues in the CDR3. V lost 4 bases, J lost 6 bases, and 5 bases lay in between. This chain's CDR3 is CASSGADTQYF. The CDR3 DNA sequence: TGCGCCAGCAGTGGTGCGGATACGCAGTATTTT.

This clone was seen only a few times. The CDR3 nucleotides are TGTGCCAGCAGCGTAGAGGGAGGGGATGGGGAGACCCAGTACTTC. The encoded protein is CASSVEGGDGETQYF. The J gene is TRBJ2-5, the V gene TRBV9, with TRBD2 matching 7 bases. Trimming at V came to 0 bases and at J to 5 bases, leaving 7 bases not matched to a gene. The CDR3 loop spans 15 amino acids. Germline V lookup: CDR1 SGDLS, CDR2 YYNGEE.

This clone was observed a few times. This chain uses TRBV9 with TRBJ1-5; D possibly corresponds to TRBD1 (5 bases). Germline assignment: CDR1 SGDLS and CDR2 YYNGEE. The CDR3 extends over 15 amino acids. V was cut by 5 bases and J by 2 bases, with 14 bases left in between. The DNA of the CDR3 is TGTGCCAGCAGTGAATCAGGGTTGGGCAATCAGCCCCAGCATTTT. This gives the protein CASSESGLGNQPQHF.

This clone came up a few times. The chain recombines TRBV4-1 with TRBJ2-2; TRBD1 matches at 9 bases. The CDR3 is 16 amino acids. Per the germline V gene, CDR1 is MGHRA and CDR2 is YSYEKL. V shed 0 bases and J 5 bases; nucleotides not matched to a gene: 4. CDR3 nucleotide sequence: TGCGCCAGCAGCCAAGAGGCGGACAGGGGAACCGGGGAGCTGTTTTTT. Translation: CASSQEADRGTGELFF.

This clone was seen only a few times. The chain joins TRBV6-8 to TRBJ2-7; 8 positions agree with TRBD1. Germline-derived CDR1 and CDR2 are MNHGY and SAAAGT. CDR3 size: 13 residues. The ends lost 5 bases at V and 3 bases at J; junction bases unmatched: 3. CDR3: CASSHGQGYEQYF. Written as DNA, the CDR3 is TGTGCCAGCAGTCACGGACAGGGCTACGAGCAGTACTTC.

The chain's CDR3 is CASSSGGGSYEQYF. In nucleotides, the CDR3 is TGTGCCAGTAGTTCCGGGGGGGGATCCTACGAGCAGTACTTC. The rearrangement uses TRBV19 and TRBJ2-7; 8 bases are shared with TRBD2. J lost 1 base, V lost 5 bases, and 4 bases had no gene match. Germline V gives CDR1 LNHDA, CDR2 SQIVND (reference sequence). The CDR3 has 14 amino acids.

This clone was seen only a few times. The chain combines TRBV11-3 with TRBJ2-3, with D unresolved. The CDR3 covers 16 residues. V dropped 3 bases and J dropped 9 bases, with 22 bases sitting between them. Germline V lookup: CDR1 SGHNT, CDR2 YENEEA. The CDR3 coding sequence is TGTGCCAGCAGCTTTTGGGCGGAGTTTCGAATGGGGACGCAGTATTTT. It is translated as CASSFWAEFRMGTQYF. Full variable domain (remainder filled in from reference TRBV11-3 and TRBJ2-3): EAGVVQSPRYKIIEKKQPVAFWCNPISGHNTLYWYLQNLGQGPELLIRYENEEAVDDSQLPKDRFSAERLKGVDSTLKIQPAELGDSAVYLCASSFWAEFRMGTQYFGPGTRLTVL.

This clone has more than one count but fewer than ten. The chain joins TRBV6-8 to TRBJ1-1; TRBD1 might be the D (5 bases). Germline V lookup: CDR1 MNHGY, CDR2 SAAAGT. V dropped 6 bases and J dropped 1 base, with 9 bases sitting between them. The length of the CDR3 is 13 residues. The CDR3 loop is CASSPQGNTEAFF. The CDR3 coding sequence is TGTGCCAGCAGCCCTCAGGGGAACACTGAAGCTTTCTTT.

V is TRBV23-1 and J is TRBJ2-1; D might be TRBD2 (6 bases). TRBV23-1 counts as an open reading frame of uncertain function. This CDR3 spans 16 amino acids. Trimming shortened V by 4 bases and J by 5 bases, and 18 bases separated the two germline ends. In DNA, the CDR3 is TGCGCCAGCAGTCGTCCGTGGAGGGGACCGAACAATGAGCAGTTCTTC. This encodes CASSRPWRGPNNEQFF.

The chain has TRBV19 and TRBJ1-4; 7 positions agree with TRBD1. After removal of 5 bases from V and 7 bases from J, the junction contained 7 bases not matched to a gene. CDR3 length: 14 residues. CDR1 is LNHDA and CDR2 is SQIVND in the germline V gene (reference sequence). The CDR3 loop is CASSPRDSTEKLFF. The CDR3, as DNA: TGTGCCAGTAGTCCCCGGGACAGTACTGAAAAACTGTTTTTT.

This clone was observed a few times. The genes are TRBV10-3 and TRBJ2-6; D is perhaps TRBD1 or TRBD2 (5 bases each). Deletions cut 11 bases from V and 0 bases from J, with 17 bases between. The CDR3 totals 16 residues. Germline assignment: CDR1 ENHRY and CDR2 SYGVKD. The CDR3 loop reads CAVPGPPLSGANVLTF. CDR3 coding DNA: TGTGCCGTACCGGGACCTCCCCTCTCTGGGGCCAACGTCCTGACTTTC.

The V and J genes are TRBV28 and TRBJ1-1; maybe TRBD1 (5 bases). The V gene lost 4 bases and the J gene lost 10 bases, with 19 bases spanning the gap. CDR1 is MDHEN, CDR2 SYDVKM, per germline. The CDR3 has 14 amino acids. The chain's CDR3 is CASSSGQGRKGAFF. The CDR3 DNA follows: TGTGCCAGCAGTTCTGGCCAGGGCCGAAAAGGAGCTTTCTTT.

V gene TRBV5-1 combines with J gene TRBJ2-5; 10 nucleotides line up with TRBD2. The germline gives CDR1 SGHRS, CDR2 YFSETQ. Losses at the gene ends were 4 bases for V and 5 bases for J; bases not matched to a gene: 8. The CDR3 is 15 amino acids. The CDR3 region is CASSQTSGEGETQYF. The DNA for the CDR3 is TGCGCCAGCAGCCAAACTAGCGGGGAAGGTGAGACCCAGTACTTC.

This clone was counted a few times. The chain links TRBV10-3 to TRBJ2-3; 12 positions agree with TRBD2. CDR1 ENHRY and CDR2 SYGVKD come from the germline V gene. J gave up 6 bases and V 0 bases, and 4 bases lay outside the gene matches. The CDR3 length is 16 residues. CDR3 coding DNA: TGTGCCATCAGTGAGTCGACTAGCGGGAGAACGGATACGCAGTATTTT. It specifies CAISESTSGRTDTQYF.

This chain joins TRBV18 and TRBJ1-1; tentative D call: TRBD1 (6 bases). V lost 1 base, J lost 0 bases, and 12 bases lay in between. The CDR3 consists of 16 residues. Germline CDR1 and CDR2: KGHSH and LQKENI. This CDR3 is CASSPHAGDMNTEAFF. The CDR3 DNA is TGTGCCAGCTCACCACACGCAGGGGACATGAACACTGAAGCTTTCTTT.

The chain has TRBV6-1 and TRBJ2-7; tentative D call: TRBD2 (6 bases). V was pared by 2 bases and J by 1 base, with 9 bases between. The germline CDR1 and CDR2 sequences are MNHNS and SASEGT. The CDR3 is 14 amino acids. The DNA for the CDR3 is TGTGCCAGCAGTGAATCTAGCGATTCCTACGAGCAGTACTTC. Translating gives CASSESSDSYEQYF.

This clone was counted only a few times. The J gene is TRBJ2-5, the V gene TRBV9; 14 bases are shared with TRBD2. The germline CDR1 and CDR2 sequences are SGDLS and YYNGEE. The V segment lost 5 bases and the J segment 4 bases; nucleotides outside the gene matches: 7. This CDR3 is built from 16 residues. The CDR3 region has the DNA TGTGCCAGCAGAAGTAGAGGACTAGCGGGAGGAGAGACCCAGTACTTC. It translates to CASRSRGLAGGETQYF.

This clone qualifies as large. The chain combines TRBV11-3 with TRBJ1-2; D is ambiguous. Trimming pared 0 bases from V and 3 bases from J, leaving 11 bases between. This CDR3 contains 15 residues. Germline V gene sequence: CDR1 SGHNT, CDR2 YENEEA. CDR3 DNA sequence: TGTGCCAGCAGCTTAGATTTCCAGACTCACTATGGCTACACCTTC. It is translated as CASSLDFQTHYGYTF.

This clone was detected a few times. The DNA contains a base that is ambiguous or unread; its residue becomes X. The chain is built from TRBV9 and TRBJ2-2, with a tentative D call TRBD2 (5 bases). The CDR3 runs 14 residues. Looked up from germline, CDR1 is SGDLS and CDR2 is YYNGEE. V was cut by 4 bases and J by 5 bases, with 12 bases left in between. The CDR3, as DNA: TGTGCCAGCAGCCTTARGGAGGAGACCGGGGAGCTGTTTTTT. It translates to CASSLXEETGELFF.

The V and J genes are TRBV28 and TRBJ2-1; 16 bases match TRBD2. J gave up 12 bases and V 5 bases, and 10 bases lay outside the gene matches. Germline V gives CDR1 MDHEN, CDR2 SYDVKM. The CDR3 contains 16 residues. CDR3 nucleotides: TGTGCCAGCAGTCCGGGACTAGCGGGAGGGTTAGGCGGGCAGTTCTTC. Translating it yields CASSPGLAGGLGGQFF.

This clone has more than one count but fewer than ten. CDR3: CASTPYSNQPQHF. In DNA form, the CDR3 reads TGTGCCAGCACGCCTTATAGCAATCAGCCCCAGCATTTT. The genes are TRBV6-8 and TRBJ1-5; the D is unclear. Germline lookup yields CDR1 MNHGY and CDR2 SAAAGT. The ends were cut back, 7 bases at V and 0 bases at J, with 7 bases in the middle. The CDR3 consists of 13 residues.

This clone has just a few counts. The chain uses TRBV11-3 and TRBJ2-3; D perhaps matches TRBD2 (5 bases). The V gene lost 2 bases and the J gene lost 4 bases, with 13 bases spanning the gap. Germline V gene sequence: CDR1 SGHNT, CDR2 YENEEA. The CDR3 covers 15 residues. CDR3 protein: CASSLRSSGPDTQYF. Written as DNA, the CDR3 is TGTGCCAGCAGCTTAAGGTCGAGCGGCCCAGATACGCAGTATTTT.